This TCR beta chain was retrieved from a study of early T cells in non-severe SARS-CoV-2 infection (dated by TCRdb to the early 2020s). Context from the whole study: Because TCR sequencing relied on bulk RNA taken from unsorted whole blood, pairing of alpha and beta chains was not possible. Summary of the overall study and its limitations: VDJdb matching was skewed toward anti-spike CD8 responses, so virus-specific expansions were likely underestimated and private and CD4 specificities were missed.

From a lookup of the germline V gene (reference sequence), CDR1 and CDR2 are GTSNPN and SVGIG. V is reduced by 1 base and J by 2 bases, leaving a spacing of 9 bases between them. Its CDR3 holds 14 amino acids, cysteine through phenylalanine. Only CDR3 DNA is held: 42 bases, read in frame from base 1. The receptor library was made with 5' RACE. TCRdb lists the instrument as NextSeq 500. Unique molecular identifiers were attached to individual cDNA molecules in the TCR library protocol so that sequencing error and PCR bias could be corrected. Sequencing covered both TCR alpha and beta chains, and within each sample the abundances of alpha and beta sequences were tightly co-correlated. The published analysis was carried out like this. Decombinator V4 was used to annotate TCR sequences for V gene, J gene and CDR3. Expanded TCRs were defined as changing significantly between any two time points under a Poisson model with p below 0.0001. Abundances of TCRs were expressed as counts per million after normalisation to the total number of TCRs sequenced in each sample. TRAV1-2 paired with TRAJ12, TRAJ20 or TRAJ33 defined MAIT TCRs, while TRAV10 paired with TRAJ18 defined iNKT TCRs. VDJdb, accessed 1 November 2021, was searched for CMV, EBV and SARS-CoV-2 annotated TCRs, excluding TCRs annotated for multiple antigens. TCRdb cleaned the public reads at Q25 with fastp, built clones with MiXCR and kept in-frame beta chains. Rows with one shared CDR3 protein collapse into an entry with the most common genes and DNA. The V and J calls follow TCRdb's processing rather than the paper's. The sample records tens of thousands of distinct CDR3 sequences, 10% of which are singletons. The ten largest clones represent less than 10% of the sample.

This clonotype showed up many times. Its antigen is still unknown. Base qualities are not provided; no much larger clone lies one nucleotide away. Set within a cohort of healthcare workers in London, UK, this nested case-control study involved weekly PCR testing of nasopharyngeal swabs along with blood sampling. Healthcare workers were enrolled in the week of the UK lockdown, from 23 to 31 March 2020, and were followed every week for up to 16 weeks. The chain is made from TRBV30 and TRBJ1-5, with the D gene not clear enough to name. Source material: whole blood. This TCR was sampled from an adult who was a healthcare worker with PCR-confirmed SARS-CoV-2 infection or an uninfected control (not recorded which). CDR3 protein: CAWSGGNGNQPQHF. In nucleotide form, the sequence is TGTGCCTGGAGTGGGGGAAATGGCAATCAGCCCCAGCATTTT.